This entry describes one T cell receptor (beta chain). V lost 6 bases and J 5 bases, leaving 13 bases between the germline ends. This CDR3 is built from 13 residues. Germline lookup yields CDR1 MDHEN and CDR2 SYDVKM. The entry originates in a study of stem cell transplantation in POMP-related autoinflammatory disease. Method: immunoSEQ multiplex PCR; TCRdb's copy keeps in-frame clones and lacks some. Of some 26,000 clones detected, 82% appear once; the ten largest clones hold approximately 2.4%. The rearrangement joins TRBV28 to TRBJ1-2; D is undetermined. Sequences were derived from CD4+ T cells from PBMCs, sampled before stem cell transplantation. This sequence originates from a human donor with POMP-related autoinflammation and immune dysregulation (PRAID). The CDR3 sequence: CASRTFWRYGYTF. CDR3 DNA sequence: TGTGCCAGCAGGACCTTCTGGAGATATGGCTACACCTTC.